This is a list of T cell receptor beta chains from one sample in a study of blood T cell repertoires in COVID-19. Profiling relied on immunoSEQ multiplex PCR, and the TCRdb table lists in-frame clones only, not all of them. The data contain some 270,000 clones, roughly 86% of them seen just once; the ten biggest clones take up 8.5% to 9%. The sample consisted of peripheral blood. The origin of the receptors is a man between 40 and 49 years old with active or convalescent COVID-19. The CDR3 runs from the conserved cysteine through the conserved F or W. The D gene is left open where the match is weak. The size of a clone is reported for some rows only, either as once, few or many, or as a class for expanded clones.

j_gene,d_gene,abundance,v_gene,CDR3aa,CDR3nt
TRBJ2-3,TRBD2,NA,TRBV10-3,CATLGLAETDTQYF,TGTGCCACCTTGGGACTAGCGGAGACAGATACGCAGTATTTT
TRBJ2-3,TRBD2,NA,TRBV11-2,CASSLAGGGTDTQYF,TGTGCCAGCAGCTTAGCGGGAGGGGGCACAGATACGCAGTATTTT
TRBJ2-7,TRBD2,once,TRBV28,CASSLEGGLAGGRNEQYF,TGTGCCAGCAGTTTGGAAGGAGGACTAGCGGGGGGGCGGAACGAGCAGTACTTC
TRBJ2-3,TRBD2,NA,TRBV3-1/TRBV3-2,CASSPQREWTDTQYF,TGTGCCAGCAGCCCACAGCGGGAGTGGACAGATACGCAGTATTTT
TRBJ1-5,TRBD1,NA,TRBV28,CASSYYDRGSNQPQHF,TGTGCCAGCAGCTATTATGACAGGGGTAGCAATCAGCCCCAGCATTTT
TRBJ2-7,TRBD1,once,TRBV5-4,CASSNPGQGTEQYF,TGTGCCAGCAGCAACCCGGGACAGGGTACCGAGCAGTACTTC
TRBJ2-7,NA,NA,TRBV13,CASSPRTEAPGEQYF,TGTGCCAGCAGCCCGAGGACAGAGGCCCCCGGGGAGCAGTACTTC
TRBJ1-1,NA,few,TRBV12-3/TRBV12-4,CATTGISGTEAFF,TGTGCCACTACGGGGATATCGGGCACTGAAGCTTTCTTT
TRBJ1-2,TRBD1,NA,TRBV6-5,CASHDRAYYGYTF,TGTGCCAGTCATGACAGGGCCTACTATGGCTACACCTTC
TRBJ2-5,NA,NA,TRBV29-1,CSVGPTRGETQYF,TGCAGCGTTGGACCCACCAGGGGAGAGACCCAGTACTTC
TRBJ1-1,NA,NA,TRBV27,CASSQKEGTEAFF,TGTGCCAGCTCGCAGAAGGAGGGGACTGAAGCTTTCTTT
TRBJ1-2,NA,NA,TRBV5-1,CASSLGGEGYGYTF,TGCGCCAGCAGCTTGGGAGGGGAGGGGTATGGCTACACCTTC
TRBJ2-1,NA,NA,TRBV18,CASSPLIGEEQFF,TGTGCCAGCTCACCACTGATTGGAGAAGAGCAGTTCTTC
TRBJ2-1,NA,NA,TRBV6-5,CASSYSSGLYNEQFF,TGTGCCAGCAGTTACTCTAGCGGCCTCTACAATGAGCAGTTCTTC
TRBJ1-4,NA,NA,TRBV24-1,CATSDGAAGSRGNEKLFF,TGTGCCACCAGTGATGGGGCGGCCGGGTCCAGAGGTAATGAAAAACTGTTTTTT
TRBJ2-1,TRBD2,NA,TRBV3-1/TRBV3-2,CASSLTSGGYNEQFF,TGTGCCAGCAGCCTGACTAGCGGGGGATACAATGAGCAGTTCTTC
TRBJ2-7,TRBD1,NA,TRBV6-5,CASSYAQTGLFYEQYF,TGTGCCAGCAGTTACGCCCAGACAGGGCTCTTCTACGAGCAGTACTTC
TRBJ1-1,NA,few,TRBV3-1/TRBV3-2,CASSQLGGDTEAFF,TGTGCCAGCAGCCAACTGGGAGGGGACACTGAAGCTTTCTTT
TRBJ2-2,TRBD2,NA,TRBV24-1,CATRTGLADTGELFF,TGTGCCACCAGGACGGGACTAGCGGATACCGGGGAGCTGTTTTTT
TRBJ2-5,NA,NA,TRBV20-1,CSARNQEAQYF,TGCAGTGCTAGGAATCAAGAGGCCCAGTACTTC
TRBJ1-1,NA,NA,TRBV6-6,CASSYNGRPTEAFF,TGTGCCAGCAGTTATAATGGGCGCCCCACTGAAGCTTTCTTT
TRBJ1-1,TRBD1,NA,TRBV4-1,CATLDRSRTEAFF,TGCGCCACCCTGGACAGGAGTAGAACTGAAGCTTTCTTT